The 7 T cell receptor beta chains below come from one sample, sequenced in a study of Graves' ophthalmopathy and Graves' hyperthyroidism. CDR3 regions of TCR beta were amplified from RNA transcripts. RT-PCR in the first round used HTBI primers; a second-round multiplex PCR followed. TCRdb independently ran MiXCR on the multiplex PCR reads; one entry per CDR3 protein. The table records some 410,000 distinct CDR3 sequences, around 20% of them present only once. Sequencing was performed on peripheral blood. Source of these receptors: a woman younger than 30 with stable Graves' hyperthyroidism.

Many counts were recorded for this clonotype. J is TRBJ1-1 and V is TRBV6-2 or TRBV6-3, with TRBD1 matching 7 bases. In germline, CDR1 is MNHEY, CDR2 SVGEGT. The length of the CDR3 is 16 residues. With V trimmed by 2 bases and J by 1 base, 7 bases remained unmatched. CDR3: CASSYHIQGPNTEAFF. The DNA for the CDR3 is TGTGCCAGCAGTTACCATATACAGGGGCCGAACACTGAAGCTTTCTTT.

This chain joins TRBV7-6 and TRBJ2-5, with D hard to call. With 3 bases removed from V and 3 bases from J, the gap between germline ends came to 5 bases. The CDR3 runs 12 residues. Per germline, CDR1 SGHVS and CDR2 FNYEAQ. The DNA for the CDR3 is TGTGCCAGCAGCTTCGTCAAAGAGACCCAGTACTTC. This codes for CASSFVKETQYF.

This clonotype was seen ten or more times. The rearrangement uses TRBV12-3 or TRBV12-4 and TRBJ2-2; no firm D call. CDR3 length: 15 amino acids. V was pared by 6 bases and J by 4 bases, with 15 bases between. The CDR3: CASSSTPQSTGELFF. For the CDR3, the DNA is TGTGCCAGCAGCTCCACCCCACAGAGCACCGGGGAGCTGTTTTTT.

This clonotype was recorded many times. The rearrangement joins TRBV7-9 to TRBJ1-1; D gene unclear. V lost 5 bases, J lost 4 bases, and 14 bases lay in between. The germline V gene has CDR1 SEHNR and CDR2 FQNEAQ (reference sequence). The CDR3 is made up of 14 amino acids. CDR3 residues: CASSVDARSTEAFF. CDR3 nucleotide sequence: TGTGCCAGCAGCGTCGACGCTAGAAGCACTGAAGCTTTCTTT.

This sequence joins TRBV6-5 and TRBJ1-1, with D uncertain. Germline assignment: CDR1 MNHEY and CDR2 SVGAGI. The CDR3 length is 13 residues. The V end was cut by 7 bases, the J end by 1 base, with 10 bases between. CDR3 protein: CASIKVGNTEAFF. The CDR3 DNA follows: TGTGCCAGCATTAAAGTTGGGAACACTGAAGCTTTCTTT.

This clonotype was found many times. The chain's CDR3 is CSARLAGVYEQYF. The CDR3 DNA follows: TGCAGTGCTAGACTAGCGGGAGTCTACGAGCAGTACTTC. The chain links TRBV20-1 to TRBJ2-7; 10 nucleotides line up with TRBD2. Germline CDR1 and CDR2: DFQATT and SNEGSKA (reference sequence). This CDR3 spans 13 amino acids. The trim removed 2 bases at V and 3 bases at J, leaving 1 base unmatched.

In this sample, this clonotype turned up many times. Written as DNA, the CDR3 is TGTGCCAGCAGTTACCGAGGGGGCGACGAGCAGTACTTC. Translation: CASSYRGGDEQYF. The J gene is TRBJ2-7, the V gene TRBV6-5, with TRBD1 matching 7 bases. The CDR3 is 13 amino acids. V shed 2 bases and J 5 bases; nucleotides not matched to a gene: 3. Germline CDR1 reads MNHEY; CDR2 reads SVGAGI.